This TCR beta chain was captured by sequencing in a study of blood T cell repertoires in COVID-19. Overall study: The United States, Italy and Spain were the sources of the acute and convalescent COVID-19 samples. In each case, the material was cDNA or gDNA derived from T cells, B-cell-depleted T cells, or PBMCs.

The CDR3 covers 12 residues. Per the germline V gene, CDR1 is SGHAT and CDR2 is FQNNGV. V dropped 5 bases and J dropped 3 bases, with 8 bases sitting between them. Per the original data handling: How many nucleated cells were present was estimated from reference gene primer amplification. This table comes from immunoSEQ multiplex PCR, and its TCRdb copy is limited to in-frame clones, with some not included. V, J and clone size are those of that table, while D and trimming were read from the DNA. The table has roughly 150,000 clones, approximately 92% seen once. This chain joins TRBV11-2 and TRBJ2-7; TRBD1 might be the D (5 bases). The receptor comes from a middle-aged woman with acute or convalescent COVID-19. The specimen was peripheral blood. CDR3 sequence reads: CASSQQGYEQYF. The CDR3 coding sequence is TGTGCCAGCAGCCAGCAGGGCTACGAGCAGTACTTC.